The next 20 T cell receptor beta chains were all read from a single sample in a study of early T cells in non-severe SARS-CoV-2 infection. TCRdb called the 5' RACE reads again in MiXCR, with one record for every CDR3 protein. The sample carries approximately 70,000 distinct CDR3 sequences, 10% to 15% recorded once. The sample consisted of whole blood. Receptor source: an adult who was a healthcare worker with PCR-confirmed SARS-CoV-2 infection or an uninfected control (not recorded which).

The genes are TRBV11-2 and TRBJ2-5, with TRBD2 as a possible D gene (6 bases). Germline CDR1 reads SGHAT; CDR2 reads FQNNGV. The V end was cut by 10 bases, the J end by 1 base, with 13 bases between. The CDR3 covers 13 residues. This chain's CDR3 is CATSGGAQETQYF. For the CDR3, the DNA is TGTGCCACGTCGGGCGGGGCCCAAGAGACCCAGTACTTC.

This clonotype was seen only a few times. The chain employs TRBV20-1 and TRBJ2-1; 7 nucleotides agree with TRBD2. Per the germline V gene, CDR1 is DFQATT and CDR2 is SNEGSKA (reference sequence). This CDR3 region has 16 residues. Losses at the gene ends were 3 bases for V and 3 bases for J; bases not matched to a gene: 11. The CDR3 DNA reads as TGCAGTGCTAGGGTGGCAGGGAGGGTGTTCTACAATGAGCAGTTCTTC. This encodes CSARVAGRVFYNEQFF.

V is TRBV7-9 and J is TRBJ2-7; a weak D match, TRBD1 (5 bases). Trimming cost V 10 bases and J 4 bases, with 11 bases left between them. Germline lookup yields CDR1 SEHNR and CDR2 FQNEAQ (reference sequence). This CDR3 has 11 residues. The CDR3 coding sequence is TGTGCCACCCAGACAGCGTACGAGCAGTACTTC. Translating gives CATQTAYEQYF. The whole variable domain, filled in from reference TRBV7-9 and TRBJ2-7, reads DTGVSQNPRHKITKRGQNVTFRCDPISEHNRLYWYRQTLGQGPEFLTYFQNEAQLEKSRLLSDRFSAERPKGSFSTLEIQRTEQGDSAMYLCATQTAYEQYFGPGTRLTVT.

This clonotype has just a few counts. This chain uses TRBV5-1 with TRBJ2-1; 9 bases are a match to TRBD1. The length of the CDR3 is 16 residues. Germline V gene sequence: CDR1 SGHRS, CDR2 YFSETQ. V lost 4 bases to trimming and J lost 12 bases; unmatched junction nucleotides: 17. CDR3 region: CASSPSGQGTASVQFF. The CDR3 region has the DNA TGCGCCAGCAGCCCCAGCGGACAGGGGACTGCATCAGTGCAGTTCTTC.

The chain couples TRBV7-9 to TRBJ1-1, with D unclear. CDR3 length: 12 residues. V was shortened by 5 bases and J by 7 bases, with 11 bases between the two germline ends. Germline values: CDR1 SEHNR, CDR2 FQNEAQ (reference sequence). In DNA form, the CDR3 reads TGTGCCAGCAGCAAAAGGGATCGTGAAGCTTTCTTT. Amino acid sequence: CASSKRDREAFF.

There are a few counts of this clonotype. J is TRBJ2-3 and V is TRBV6-4, with D possibly matching TRBD2 (6 bases). The CDR3 extends over 13 amino acids. Deletions cut 5 bases from V and 5 bases from J, with 11 bases between. Germline V gene lookup returns CDR1 MRHNA and CDR2 SNTAGT. The CDR3: CASSRGLQDTQYF. As DNA, the CDR3 is TGTGCCAGCAGTCGAGGACTACAAGATACGCAGTATTTT.

This clonotype came up many times. V is TRBV7-9 and J is TRBJ2-1; TRBD2 aligns across 11 bases. The J segment lost 3 bases and the V segment lost 5 bases, leaving 6 bases of the junction unmatched. CDR1 is SEHNR and CDR2 is FQNEAQ in the germline V gene (reference sequence). The CDR3 covers 16 residues. This CDR3 is CASSQAGTSGYNEQFF. For the CDR3, the DNA is TGTGCCAGCAGCCAAGCCGGGACTAGCGGCTACAATGAGCAGTTCTTC.

This clonotype was counted many times. J is TRBJ2-7 and V is TRBV19, with TRBD2 matching over 14 bases. With 6 bases clipped from V and 5 bases from J, the junction kept 6 bases outside the gene matches. The germline V gene has CDR1 LNHDA and CDR2 SQIVND (reference sequence). There are 15 residues in the CDR3. CDR3 protein: CASRGLAGEADEQYF. The DNA of the CDR3 is TGTGCCAGTAGGGGACTAGCGGGAGAGGCTGACGAGCAGTACTTC.

V and J are TRBV19 and TRBJ2-2, with TRBD2 identical over 10 bases. The CDR3 is made up of 18 amino acids. CDR1 LNHDA and CDR2 SQIVND come from the germline V gene (reference sequence). V lost 2 bases, J lost 5 bases, and 11 bases stayed unmatched. CDR3 bases: TGTGCCAGTAGTATAATGTCGCTAGCGGGAGTTGGGACCGGGGAGCTGTTTTTT. Protein sequence: CASSIMSLAGVGTGELFF.

There are a few counts of this clonotype. The V and J genes are TRBV7-6 and TRBJ1-6; a possible D gene is TRBD1 (5 bases). CDR1 and CDR2 (germline): SGHVS, FNYEAQ. The CDR3 consists of 15 residues. V was pared by 5 bases and J by 5 bases, with 13 bases between. The CDR3 coding sequence is TGTGCCAGCAGCGTTGGTGACAGCCATAATTCACCCCTCCACTTT. Translating it yields CASSVGDSHNSPLHF.

This clonotype came up a few times. The V and J genes are TRBV14 and TRBJ2-3, with 9 bases that match TRBD2. Germline CDR1 is SGHDN and CDR2 is FVKESK. The CDR3 consists of 16 residues. Trimming cost V 2 bases and J 5 bases; bases outside gene matches: 8. CDR3 protein: CASSQLVAGDGDTQYF. The CDR3 nucleotides read TGTGCCAGCAGCCAATTGGTAGCGGGAGATGGAGATACGCAGTATTTT.

This clonotype was seen at least ten times. The gene calls are TRBV6-1 and TRBJ2-2, with 7 bases that match TRBD1. V was pared by 6 bases and J by 3 bases, with 4 bases of the junction left unmatched. Per germline, CDR1 MNHNS and CDR2 SASEGT. This CDR3 region has 14 residues. CDR3 in amino acids: CASRQGLDTGELFF. The CDR3 bases are TGTGCCAGCAGACAGGGGCTGGACACCGGGGAGCTGTTTTTT.

Ten or more counts support this clonotype. The chain couples TRBV2 to TRBJ1-6; D remains unclear. V was pared by 7 bases and J by 2 bases, with 9 bases between. This CDR3 contains 14 residues. The germline CDR1 and CDR2 sequences are SNHLY and FYNNEI. CDR3: CASTREPYNSPLHF. Here the CDR3 DNA reads TGTGCCAGCACGAGGGAACCCTATAATTCACCCCTCCACTTT.

In this sample, this clonotype turned up many times. V gene TRBV29-1 combines with J gene TRBJ1-1; weak D call: TRBD1 (6 bases). This CDR3 has 14 residues. V shed 7 bases and J shed 2 bases, with 17 bases lying between them. Germline-derived CDR1 and CDR2 are SQVTM and ANQGSEA. CDR3 sequence reads: CSGTTGVLNTEAFF. The CDR3 DNA reads as TGCAGCGGCACGACAGGCGTCCTAAACACTGAAGCTTTCTTT.

This clonotype was seen ten or more times. J is TRBJ2-5 and V is TRBV5-6, with 7 bases that match TRBD1. CDR1 and CDR2 from the germline V gene are SGHDT and YYEEEE. The V segment lost 4 bases and the J segment 1 base; nucleotides outside the gene matches: 1. There are 13 residues in the CDR3. This CDR3 is CASSRDSQETQYF. The CDR3 nucleotides read TGTGCCAGCAGCCGGGACAGCCAAGAGACCCAGTACTTC. The whole variable domain, remainder taken from reference TRBV5-6 and TRBJ2-5, is DAGVTQSPTHLIKTRGQQVTLRCSPKSGHDTVSWYQQALGQGPQFIFQYYEEEERQRGNFPDRFSGHQFPNYSSELNVNALLLGDSALYLCASSRDSQETQYFGPGTRLLVL.

This clonotype has more than one count but fewer than ten. The J gene is TRBJ1-2, the V gene TRBV29-1; D not certain. The CDR3 sequence is 15 residues long. The V end lost 6 bases, the J end lost 2 bases, and 19 bases lay between the germline ends. The V gene's germline CDR1 is SQVTM and CDR2 ANQGSEA. CDR3 in amino acids: CSVLSETLDNYGYTF. CDR3 DNA: TGCAGCGTGCTCAGCGAAACCCTCGACAACTATGGCTACACCTTC.

At least ten counts were recorded for this clonotype. V and J are TRBV7-9 and TRBJ2-1; TRBD2 aligns across 9 bases. Looked up from germline, CDR1 is SEHNR and CDR2 is FQNEAQ (reference sequence). The CDR3 is 15 residues long. V was clipped by 5 bases and J by 9 bases; unmatched bases: 11. This CDR3 reads CASSPKGSGRGEQFF. CDR3 DNA sequence: TGTGCCAGCAGCCCGAAGGGTAGCGGGAGAGGTGAGCAGTTCTTC.

The CDR3 coding sequence is TGTGCCAGCAGCCCCGAGGTTCAGGGCTACACTGAAGCTTTCTTT. This gives the protein CASSPEVQGYTEAFF. This sequence joins TRBV5-4 and TRBJ1-1, with D possibly being TRBD1 (5 bases). Germline values: CDR1 SGHNT, CDR2 YYREEE (reference sequence). The CDR3 is made up of 15 amino acids. V gave up 4 bases and J gave up 3 bases, with 16 bases separating them.

This clonotype was counted at least ten times. This rearrangement joins TRBV30 to TRBJ1-2, with D possibly matching TRBD1 (5 bases). The germline CDR1 and CDR2 sequences are GTSNPN and SVGIG (reference sequence). The V end lost 0 bases, the J end lost 8 bases, and 16 bases lay between the germline ends. The CDR3 is made up of 14 amino acids. The CDR3 loop is CAWSVPGLELGYTF. In DNA, the CDR3 is TGTGCCTGGAGTGTACCAGGGCTGGAGTTGGGCTACACCTTC.

This clonotype was seen only a few times. J is TRBJ2-3 and V is TRBV7-2; 11 bases are a match to TRBD2. Unmatched junction bases numbered 15, after V lost 5 bases and J lost 8 bases. The CDR3 is 17 amino acids. Germline assignment: CDR1 SGHTA and CDR2 FQGNSA. CDR3 coding DNA: TGTGCCAGCAGCCATGTTGGTGGTAGCGGGGGGGCCGTTACGCAGTATTTT. As protein: CASSHVGGSGGAVTQYF.